This is a list of T cell receptor beta chains from one sample in a study of cytomegalovirus exposure and HLA in healthy donors. Profiling relied on immunoSEQ multiplex PCR, and the TCRdb table lists in-frame clones only, not all of them. The sample has 100,000 to 150,000 clones, roughly a sixth seen once. The material sequenced was PBMCs. The receptors originated from a female donor in good health and CMV-seropositive. Both conserved end residues are part of each CDR3. The D gene is left open where the match is weak. Clone size is not always given. Where it is, it says once, few, many or a class for expanded clones.

CDR3 DNA: TGCGCCAGCAGCCACCGACTAGCGGGAAATACAGATACGCAGTATTTT
CDR3 protein: CASSHRLAGNTDTQYF
J gene: TRBJ2-3
CDR3 length: 16
V gene: TRBV4-1
D gene: TRBD2
clone size: .

CDR3 DNA: TGTGCCAGCAGCTCAGTTCGGACAGGGTCAGCTGAGCAGTTCTTC
CDR3 protein: CASSSVRTGSAEQFF
J gene: TRBJ2-1
CDR3 length: 15
V gene: TRBV11-2
D gene: TRBD1
clone size: few

CDR3 DNA: TGTGCCAGCAGTTACTCTACAGGCTTCAACACTGAAGCTTTCTTT
CDR3 protein: CASSYSTGFNTEAFF
J gene: TRBJ1-1
CDR3 length: 15
V gene: TRBV6-5
D gene: .
clone size: .

CDR3 DNA: TGCGCCAGCAGCTGTTATAGCAATCAGCCCCAGCATTTT
CDR3 protein: CASSCYSNQPQHF
J gene: TRBJ1-5
CDR3 length: 13
V gene: TRBV5-1
D gene: .
clone size: few

CDR3 DNA: TGTGCCAGCAGTGCATTGAGGGGACAGAACCAAGAGACCCAGTACTTC
CDR3 protein: CASSALRGQNQETQYF
J gene: TRBJ2-5
CDR3 length: 16
V gene: TRBV6-1
D gene: TRBD1
clone size: .

CDR3 DNA: TGTGCCAGTAGTACTTTCACAGGGGGGAACACTGAAGCTTTCTTT
CDR3 protein: CASSTFTGGNTEAFF
J gene: TRBJ1-1
CDR3 length: 15
V gene: TRBV19
D gene: TRBD1
clone size: .

CDR3 DNA: TGTGCCAGCAGTGAGAGGACAGGGGGCCGCCCAGGGCAGTTCTTC
CDR3 protein: CASSERTGGRPGQFF
J gene: TRBJ2-1
CDR3 length: 15
V gene: TRBV6-4
D gene: TRBD1
clone size: .

CDR3 DNA: TGTGCCAGCAGTTACGACAGGTCGACAGCCTACGAGCAGTACTTC
CDR3 protein: CASSYDRSTAYEQYF
J gene: TRBJ2-7
CDR3 length: 15
V gene: TRBV6-5
D gene: .
clone size: .

CDR3 DNA: TGTGCCAGCAGCTCCACAGGGTACACCGGGGAGCTGTTTTTT
CDR3 protein: CASSSTGYTGELFF
J gene: TRBJ2-2
CDR3 length: 14
V gene: TRBV7-2
D gene: .
clone size: .

CDR3 DNA: TGTGCCAGCAGTCGGTCTAGCGGGAGGTCGAGCACAGATACGCAGTATTTT
CDR3 protein: CASSRSSGRSSTDTQYF
J gene: TRBJ2-3
CDR3 length: 17
V gene: TRBV7-2
D gene: TRBD2
clone size: .

CDR3 DNA: TGTGCCAGTCGAAACCGAGGGGCAGGGGGTAGCCATCAGCCCCAGCATTTT
CDR3 protein: CASRNRGAGGSHQPQHF
J gene: TRBJ1-5
CDR3 length: 17
V gene: TRBV19
D gene: TRBD1
clone size: few

CDR3 DNA: TGTGCCAGCAGCGAGCGTCGAGGGGGACCTAGCACAGATACGCAGTATTTT
CDR3 protein: CASSERRGGPSTDTQYF
J gene: TRBJ2-3
CDR3 length: 17
V gene: TRBV7-9
D gene: .
clone size: .

CDR3 DNA: TGTGCCAGCAGCGTAGATCCCGATCAGCCCCAGCATTTT
CDR3 protein: CASSVDPDQPQHF
J gene: TRBJ1-5
CDR3 length: 13
V gene: TRBV9
D gene: .
clone size: .

CDR3 DNA: TGTGCCAGCAGTGAAGCCGGACACACCAGCAATCAGCCCCAGCATTTT
CDR3 protein: CASSEAGHTSNQPQHF
J gene: TRBJ1-5
CDR3 length: 16
V gene: TRBV6-1
D gene: .
clone size: .

CDR3 DNA: TGTGCCAGCAGCCGCGACAGGGTGGAAGAGACCCAGTACTTC
CDR3 protein: CASSRDRVEETQYF
J gene: TRBJ2-5
CDR3 length: 14
V gene: TRBV7-2
D gene: TRBD1
clone size: few

CDR3 DNA: TGTGCCAGTAGCCCAACCACTCAGGGGTCCTATGGCTACACCTTC
CDR3 protein: CASSPTTQGSYGYTF
J gene: TRBJ1-2
CDR3 length: 15
V gene: TRBV19
D gene: .
clone size: few

CDR3 DNA: TGCGCCAGCAGCCGCCTTACACAGGGCAGGGGTGAAAAACTGTTTTTT
CDR3 protein: CASSRLTQGRGEKLFF
J gene: TRBJ1-4
CDR3 length: 16
V gene: TRBV4-3
D gene: .
clone size: .

CDR3 DNA: TGTGCCTGGAGTGAGAGATATGGCTACACCTTC
CDR3 protein: CAWSERYGYTF
J gene: TRBJ1-2
CDR3 length: 11
V gene: TRBV30
D gene: .
clone size: .

CDR3 DNA: TGTGCCAGCAGCTTGGATCTTGGCTCTAGCACAGATACGCAGTATTTT
CDR3 protein: CASSLDLGSSTDTQYF
J gene: TRBJ2-3
CDR3 length: 16
V gene: TRBV5-4
D gene: .
clone size: few

CDR3 DNA: TGTGCCAGCAGCTACCTTGCGGGGTCGAACGGGGAGCTGTTTTTT
CDR3 protein: CASSYLAGSNGELFF
J gene: TRBJ2-2
CDR3 length: 15
V gene: TRBV13
D gene: .
clone size: few

CDR3 DNA: TGTGCCAGCAGCTTAGCGGAGGGGCGGAACACTGAAGCTTTCTTT
CDR3 protein: CASSLAEGRNTEAFF
J gene: TRBJ1-1
CDR3 length: 15
V gene: TRBV7-6
D gene: .
clone size: .

CDR3 DNA: TGTGCCAGCAGCTTATCCGGCGGGTTCACTGAAGCTTTCTTT
CDR3 protein: CASSLSGGFTEAFF
J gene: TRBJ1-1
CDR3 length: 14
V gene: TRBV11-2
D gene: .
clone size: .

CDR3 DNA: TGTGCCAGTAGTACCTACTCCCAGGGGGTCTATGGCTACACCTTC
CDR3 protein: CASSTYSQGVYGYTF
J gene: TRBJ1-2
CDR3 length: 15
V gene: TRBV19
D gene: TRBD1
clone size: .

CDR3 DNA: TGTGCCAGCAGCTTGCGGTCGTTGAACACTGAAGCTTTCTTT
CDR3 protein: CASSLRSLNTEAFF
J gene: TRBJ1-1
CDR3 length: 14
V gene: TRBV5-6
D gene: .
clone size: .

CDR3 DNA: TGTGCCAGCAACAGACAGGGCTCCTACGAGCAGTACTTC
CDR3 protein: CASNRQGSYEQYF
J gene: TRBJ2-7
CDR3 length: 13
V gene: TRBV5-8
D gene: TRBD1
clone size: few

CDR3 DNA: TGCAGCGTTGAAGCATCTAAATCCCAACCGGGGTCCATCTCCTACAATGAGCAGTTCTTC
CDR3 protein: CSVEASKSQPGSISYNEQFF
J gene: TRBJ2-1
CDR3 length: 20
V gene: TRBV29-1
D gene: .
clone size: .

CDR3 DNA: TGTGCCTGGAGTGCGGGACAGGGAGAAACCTTC
CDR3 protein: CAWSAGQGETF
J gene: TRBJ1-2
CDR3 length: 11
V gene: TRBV30
D gene: TRBD1
clone size: .

CDR3 DNA: TGCGCCAGCAGCTGGGGGGTATTTAGCGGCCTAAGGTCGATAACGCAGTATTTT
CDR3 protein: CASSWGVFSGLRSITQYF
J gene: TRBJ2-3
CDR3 length: 18
V gene: TRBV5-1
D gene: .
clone size: few

CDR3 DNA: TGTGCCAGCAGTTACTCTGGACAGGTCTATGGCTACACCTTC
CDR3 protein: CASSYSGQVYGYTF
J gene: TRBJ1-2
CDR3 length: 14
V gene: TRBV6-5
D gene: TRBD1
clone size: .

CDR3 DNA: TGTGCCAGCAGCTCTCTTAGCGGGAGAGCCGGGGAGCTGTTTTTT
CDR3 protein: CASSSLSGRAGELFF
J gene: TRBJ2-2
CDR3 length: 15
V gene: TRBV11-2
D gene: TRBD2
clone size: few

CDR3 DNA: TGTGCCACCAGCAGAGGAGGGAGCAATCAGCCCCAGCATTTT
CDR3 protein: CATSRGGSNQPQHF
J gene: TRBJ1-5
CDR3 length: 14
V gene: TRBV15
D gene: .
clone size: .